These 31 T cell receptor beta chains came from one sample sequenced in a study of relationships among human T cell subsets. Semiquantitative ARM-PCR amplified T cell receptor alpha and beta CDR3 regions from mRNA. Tagged nested gene-specific primers were used first, then communal superprimers amplified exponentially. TCRdb reprocessed the multiplex PCR reads via MiXCR and lists one record per CDR3 protein. The sample lists 5,000 to 6,500 distinct CDR3 sequences; around 60% were seen once. CD8+ T cells were isolated by anti-CD4 multisort bead depletion, then anti-CD8 bead selection. What was sequenced was CD8+ T cells sorted from blood. All receptors derive from a man in his forties or fifties in good health.

The CDR3 spells CASSELAGSANEQFF. DNA of the CDR3: TGTGCCAGCAGTGAGCTGGCGGGTAGTGCGAATGAGCAGTTCTTC. The rearrangement links TRBV2 to TRBJ2-1, with D perhaps matching TRBD2 (5 bases). This CDR3 has 15 amino acids. V gave up 3 bases and J gave up 7 bases, with 16 bases separating them. Germline V lookup: CDR1 SNHLY, CDR2 FYNNEI. Drawing the rest from reference TRBV2 and TRBJ2-1, the complete variable domain is EPEVTQTPSHQVTQMGQEVILRCVPISNHLYFYWYRQILGQKVEFLVSFYNNEISEKSEIFDDQFSVERPDGSNFTLKIRSTKLEDSAMYFCASSELAGSANEQFFGPGTRLTVL.

The chain links TRBV28 to TRBJ2-7; weak D call: TRBD1 (5 bases). V was shortened by 2 bases and J by 3 bases, with 14 bases between the two germline ends. This CDR3 has 15 residues. Germline V CDR1 and CDR2: MDHEN, SYDVKM. CDR3 DNA sequence: TGTGCCAGCAGTTTAAGGGCGGACACCGGCTACGAGCAGTACTTC. Protein: CASSLRADTGYEQYF.

The chain combines TRBV28 with TRBJ2-7, with 9 bases that match TRBD2. Germline CDR1 and CDR2: MDHEN and SYDVKM. This CDR3 is 14 amino acids long. V lost 6 bases, J lost 4 bases, and 7 bases stayed unmatched. DNA for the CDR3: TGTGCCAGCAGGGCTCTAGCGGGGAAATACGAGCAGTACTTC. Its protein is CASRALAGKYEQYF.

The chain carries TRBV27 and TRBJ2-6; D not certain. CDR3 length equals 15 residues. The V end was cut by 5 bases, the J end by 0 bases, with 8 bases between. Germline CDR1 and CDR2: MNHEY and SMNVEV (reference sequence). The CDR3, as DNA: TGTGCCAGCAGTACCAGAGGCTCTGGGGCCAACGTCCTGACTTTC. It yields the protein CASSTRGSGANVLTF.

This chain connects TRBV27 to TRBJ2-7; D unresolved. V lost 8 bases, J lost 2 bases, and 13 bases lay in between. The CDR3 has 13 residues. Germline CDR1 and CDR2: MNHEY and SMNVEV (reference sequence). The CDR3 sequence is CASAPGRPYEQYF. CDR3 bases: TGTGCCAGCGCCCCCGGCAGACCCTACGAGCAGTACTTC.

This clonotype was recorded once. This sequence joins TRBV4-1 and TRBJ1-6, with 9 bases fitting TRBD1. This CDR3 has 15 amino acids. From germline, CDR1 is MGHRA and CDR2 YSYEKL. The J segment lost 7 bases and the V segment lost 1 base, leaving 2 bases of the junction unmatched. CDR3 amino acids: CASSQVDRGNSPLHF. Here the CDR3 DNA reads TGCGCCAGCAGCCAAGTGGACAGGGGCAATTCACCCCTCCACTTT.

The chain's CDR3 is CAWSPTGTSVGNEQFF. The CDR3 nucleotides read TGTGCCTGGAGCCCTACCGGGACTAGCGTGGGTAATGAGCAGTTCTTC. The rearrangement joins TRBV30 to TRBJ2-1, with 10 nucleotides matching TRBD2. The CDR3 totals 16 residues. Trimming took 3 bases from V and 7 from J; bases not matched to a gene: 12. Looked up from germline, CDR1 is GTSNPN and CDR2 is SVGIG (reference sequence).

The rearrangement uses TRBV12-3 or TRBV12-4 and TRBJ2-1; TRBD2 aligns across 13 bases. This CDR3 comprises 17 residues. Losses at the gene ends were 4 bases for V and 8 bases for J; bases not matched to a gene: 11. The CDR3 DNA sequence: TGTGCCAGCAGTTCAGCCACTAGCGGGGGGGCCCACGATGAGCAGTTCTTC. This sequence encodes CASSSATSGGAHDEQFF.

The J gene is TRBJ2-7, the V gene TRBV7-9; D gene unclear. V was trimmed by 5 bases and J by 7 bases, leaving 18 bases between them. Germline V gene data show CDR1 as SEHNR and CDR2 as FQNEAQ (reference sequence). The CDR3 spans 14 residues. CDR3 sequence: CASSPSGPYEEQYF. The DNA for the CDR3 is TGTGCCAGCAGCCCTTCCGGACCCTACGAGGAGCAGTACTTC.

V and J are TRBV19 and TRBJ2-7; tentative D call: TRBD2 (6 bases). Trimming pared 10 bases from V and 5 bases from J, leaving 18 bases between. The CDR3 covers 13 residues. The germline gives CDR1 LNHDA, CDR2 SQIVND (reference sequence). As DNA, the CDR3 is TGTGCCACCGAATCGGGGGTTTCCGACGAGCAGTACTTC. This gives the protein CATESGVSDEQYF.

The J gene is TRBJ1-2, the V gene TRBV6-5; TRBD1 agrees at 11 bases. Germline CDR1 is MNHEY and CDR2 is SVGAGI. The length of the CDR3 is 16 residues. Unmatched junction bases numbered 12, after V lost 6 bases and J lost 6 bases. Here the CDR3 DNA reads TGTGCCAGCAGCCCGGGACAGGGGGTAATCTCGGATGGCTACACCTTC. This sequence encodes CASSPGQGVISDGYTF.

The count of this clonotype is one. J is TRBJ2-3 and V is TRBV29-1; D may be TRBD1 (7 bases). The CDR3 extends over 17 amino acids. V lost 0 bases and J lost 0, with 16 bases in between. The germline V gene encodes CDR1 SQVTM and CDR2 ANQGSEA. Here the CDR3 reads CSVEDPGGPFSTDTQYF. The CDR3 region has the DNA TGCAGCGTTGAAGACCCAGGGGGGCCCTTTAGCACAGATACGCAGTATTTT.

The CDR3 sequence: CASSLSGTYGNQPQHF. In nucleotides, the CDR3 is TGTGCCAGCAGTTTATCGGGGACGTACGGTAATCAGCCCCAGCATTTT. This chain links TRBV27 with TRBJ1-5; weak D call: TRBD1 (5 bases). Trimming pared 0 bases from V and 4 bases from J, leaving 13 bases between. The CDR3 is 16 amino acids. Germline CDR1 reads MNHEY; CDR2 reads SMNVEV (reference sequence).

This clonotype was picked up a small number of times. The chain carries TRBV28 and TRBJ2-1, with 13 bases lining up with TRBD2. V was clipped by 9 bases and J by 7 bases; unmatched bases: 6. Per the germline V gene, CDR1 is MDHEN and CDR2 is SYDVKM. The CDR3 contains 14 residues. CDR3 loop: CASTSGRANNEQFF. The DNA for the CDR3 is TGTGCCAGTACTAGCGGGAGGGCCAATAATGAGCAGTTCTTC.

This clonotype came up a few times. This chain connects TRBV29-1 to TRBJ2-1; D perhaps matches TRBD1 (6 bases). This CDR3 spans 13 amino acids. V was trimmed by 5 bases and J by 9 bases, leaving 17 bases between them. The V gene's germline CDR1 is SQVTM and CDR2 ANQGSEA. Written as DNA, the CDR3 is TGCAGCGTTCTTTTCCAGGGGAAGGGTGAGCAGTTCTTC. Protein: CSVLFQGKGEQFF.

The chain joins TRBV4-1 to TRBJ2-1; D is possibly TRBD2 (6 bases). Germline CDR1 MGHRA, CDR2 YSYEKL. CDR3 length equals 15 residues. V was cut by 1 base and J by 5 bases, with 12 bases left in between. CDR3 region: CASSQGPGANNEQFF. DNA of the CDR3: TGCGCCAGCAGCCAAGGCCCGGGAGCGAACAATGAGCAGTTCTTC.

CDR3 sequence: CAWSAVVYRGLEVLSSYNEQFF. CDR3 in DNA: TGTGCCTGGAGTGCCGTCGTTTATCGGGGACTAGAGGTATTAAGCTCCTACAATGAGCAGTTCTTC. This rearrangement joins TRBV30 to TRBJ2-1, with 8 nucleotides matching TRBD2. CDR1 is GTSNPN, CDR2 SVGIG, per germline (reference sequence). This CDR3 has 22 residues. After removal of 1 base from V and 0 bases from J, the junction contained 23 bases not matched to a gene.

This rearrangement joins TRBV19 to TRBJ2-2, with 7 bases that match TRBD2. V was pared by 4 bases and J by 6 bases, with 8 bases of the junction left unmatched. The germline gives CDR1 LNHDA, CDR2 SQIVND (reference sequence). The CDR3 loop spans 15 amino acids. The CDR3 DNA sequence: TGTGCCAGTAGTAGGGAGGGATTCGAAGCCGGGGAGCTGTTTTTT. This codes for CASSREGFEAGELFF.

The CDR3 reads CASSEGAGSTDTQYF. DNA of the CDR3: TGCGCCAGCAGTGAGGGAGCGGGAAGCACAGATACGCAGTATTTT. The chain links TRBV10-2 to TRBJ2-3; 7 bases are shared with TRBD2. Germline lookup yields CDR1 WSHSY and CDR2 SAAADI. V gave up 2 bases and J gave up 0 bases; unmatched junction bases: 2. This CDR3 is 15 amino acids long.

This clonotype has only one observation. This rearrangement joins TRBV11-2 to TRBJ2-5, with TRBD2 identical over 13 bases. The CDR3 length is 16 residues. V was pared by 5 bases and J by 5 bases, with 8 bases of the junction left unmatched. Germline V gene lookup returns CDR1 SGHAT and CDR2 FQNNGV. The CDR3 sequence: CASSTGLAGVLETQYF. DNA of the CDR3: TGTGCCAGCAGCACCGGACTAGCGGGAGTTTTGGAGACCCAGTACTTC. Full variable domain (rest looked up from reference TRBV11-2 and TRBJ2-5): EAGVAQSPRYKIIEKRQSVAFWCNPISGHATLYWYQQILGQGPKLLIQFQNNGVVDDSQLPKDRFSAERLKGVDSTLKIQPAKLEDSAVYLCASSTGLAGVLETQYFGPGTRLLVL.

The chain links TRBV10-3 to TRBJ1-3; possible D gene TRBD1, 5 bases. The CDR3 has 15 residues. CDR1 and CDR2 (germline): ENHRY, SYGVKD. V was pared by 4 bases and J by 0 bases, with 10 bases between. CDR3 in DNA: TGTGCCATCAGTGGGGGCAGCATCTCTGGAAACACCATATATTTT. It is translated as CAISGGSISGNTIYF.

The chain carries TRBV28 and TRBJ1-5; no firm D call. Deletions cut 3 bases from V and 2 bases from J, with 8 bases between. The CDR3 has 14 residues. Germline V gives CDR1 MDHEN, CDR2 SYDVKM. The CDR3 sequence is CASSLSGGNQPQHF. The CDR3 nucleotides read TGTGCCAGCAGTTTGTCTGGGGGCAATCAGCCCCAGCATTTT.

This chain joins TRBV4-1 and TRBJ2-7; D call uncertain. V lost 1 base to trimming and J lost 6 bases, with 16 bases between them. Germline loops: CDR1 MGHRA, CDR2 YSYEKL. The CDR3 is 15 amino acids. The CDR3 loop reads CASSQAERAWVEQYF. CDR3 sequence (DNA): TGCGCCAGCAGCCAAGCAGAAAGGGCTTGGGTCGAGCAGTACTTC.

This chain links TRBV4-1 with TRBJ2-1, with a tentative D call TRBD2 (5 bases). Looked up from germline, CDR1 is MGHRA and CDR2 is YSYEKL. CDR3 length: 15 residues. The V end lost 7 bases, the J end lost 2 bases, and 15 bases lay between the germline ends. The CDR3, as DNA: TGCGCCAGCAAGAAAAGGACTGAGACCTACAATGAGCAGTTCTTC. It codes for CASKKRTETYNEQFF.

The rearrangement joins TRBV28 to TRBJ1-5; D may be TRBD1 (5 bases). Trimming left V 4 bases short and J 5 bases short, with 12 bases between. The CDR3 length is 14 residues. The V gene's germline CDR1 is MDHEN and CDR2 SYDVKM. In nucleotides, the CDR3 is TGTGCCAGCAGTTCCCGGGGAGGGGATCAGCCCCAGCATTTT. It codes for CASSSRGGDQPQHF.

J is TRBJ2-3 and V is TRBV7-9; the D gene is possibly TRBD2 (6 bases). CDR1 and CDR2 from the germline V gene are SEHNR and FQNEAQ (reference sequence). Trimming took 5 bases from V and 5 from J, leaving 20 bases between them. The CDR3 extends over 16 amino acids. The CDR3 loop is CASSLLAVGGGDTQYF. CDR3 DNA sequence: TGTGCCAGCAGCCTCTTAGCAGTGGGGGGAGGAGATACGCAGTATTTT.

The chain recombines TRBV20-1 with TRBJ2-7; TRBD2 matches at 7 bases. Germline V gene data show CDR1 as DFQATT and CDR2 as SNEGSKA (reference sequence). The V segment lost 6 bases and the J segment 5 bases; nucleotides outside the gene matches: 10. This CDR3 comprises 13 residues. The CDR3 nucleotides read TGCAGTGCGGGGACTACTCTAGTCGACGAGCAGTACTTC. This codes for CSAGTTLVDEQYF.

The chain carries TRBV4-1 and TRBJ2-5; D possibly corresponds to TRBD1 (6 bases). V lost 0 bases and J lost 0, with 8 bases in between. CDR3 length: 15 residues. CDR1 is MGHRA, CDR2 YSYEKL, per germline. The chain's CDR3 is CASSQEDRYQETQYF. CDR3 DNA: TGCGCCAGCAGCCAAGAAGACAGGTACCAAGAGACCCAGTACTTC.

This chain uses TRBV29-1 with TRBJ2-7, with TRBD1 matching 8 bases. The CDR3 runs to 14 residues. V trimming: 5 bases; J trimming: 2 bases; junction bases outside the gene matches: 8. Germline CDR1 reads SQVTM; CDR2 reads ANQGSEA. CDR3 coding DNA: TGCAGCGTTATACCCCGGACAGGGACCTACGAGCAGTACTTC. Translating gives CSVIPRTGTYEQYF.

The chain recombines TRBV2 with TRBJ1-4, with a weak D call TRBD1 (6 bases). From germline, CDR1 is SNHLY and CDR2 FYNNEI. Trimming pared 4 bases from V and 0 bases from J, leaving 9 bases between. CDR3 length: 15 residues. DNA for the CDR3: TGTGCCAGCAGTGGGGACACGTCAACTAATGAAAAACTGTTTTTT. Amino acids: CASSGDTSTNEKLFF. The full variable domain, its missing parts supplied by reference TRBV2 and TRBJ1-4, is EPEVTQTPSHQVTQMGQEVILRCVPISNHLYFYWYRQILGQKVEFLVSFYNNEISEKSEIFDDQFSVERPDGSNFTLKIRSTKLEDSAMYFCASSGDTSTNEKLFFGSGTQLSVL.

The J gene is TRBJ1-2, the V gene TRBV11-2; D not certain. From germline, CDR1 is SGHAT and CDR2 FQNNGV. The V end lost 5 bases, the J end lost 6 bases, and 16 bases lay between the germline ends. The CDR3 length is 14 residues. The CDR3 region has the DNA TGTGCCAGCAGCCCGGACTCATTAATCCATGGCTACACCTTC. Amino acids: CASSPDSLIHGYTF.